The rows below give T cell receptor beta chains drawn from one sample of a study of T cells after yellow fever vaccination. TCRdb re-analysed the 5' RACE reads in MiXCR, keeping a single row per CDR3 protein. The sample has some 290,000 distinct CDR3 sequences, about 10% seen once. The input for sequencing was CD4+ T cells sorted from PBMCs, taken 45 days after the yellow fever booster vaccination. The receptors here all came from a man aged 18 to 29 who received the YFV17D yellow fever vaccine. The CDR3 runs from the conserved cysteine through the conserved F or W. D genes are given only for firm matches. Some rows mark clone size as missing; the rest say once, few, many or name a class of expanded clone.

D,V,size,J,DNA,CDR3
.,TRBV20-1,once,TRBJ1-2,TGCAGTGCACCCGACAGGTCCTATGGCTACACCTTC,CSAPDRSYGYTF
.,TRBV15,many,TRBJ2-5,TGTGCCACCAGCAGTTTAGGGGGGGAGACCCAGTACTTC,CATSSLGGETQYF
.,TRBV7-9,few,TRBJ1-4,TGTGCCAGCAGCTCCGGACAGCTTAATGAAAAACTGTTTTTT,CASSSGQLNEKLFF
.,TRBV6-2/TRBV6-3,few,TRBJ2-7,TGTGCCACCCGGGGTGTTTACTACGAGCAGTACTTC,CATRGVYYEQYF
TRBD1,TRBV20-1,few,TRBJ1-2,TGCAGTGCTAGTAACCAGGACAGGGGGGTTGGTGGCTACACCTTC,CSASNQDRGVGGYTF
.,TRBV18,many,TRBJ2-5,TGTGCCAGCTCGTCGTACGGTCACCAAGAGACCCAGTACTTC,CASSSYGHQETQYF
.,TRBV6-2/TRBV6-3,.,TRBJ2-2,TGTGCCAGCAGTCGGCTTGGCGGGGAGCTGTTTTTT,CASSRLGGELFF
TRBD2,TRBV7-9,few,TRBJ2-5,TGTGCCAGCAGCCCGGGACTAGCCTTCAAAGAGACCCAGTACTTC,CASSPGLAFKETQYF
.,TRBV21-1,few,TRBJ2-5,TGTGCCAGCAGCAAAGATGGGGTGCGGGGGGGCCTCGAGACCCAGTACTTC,CASSKDGVRGGLETQYF
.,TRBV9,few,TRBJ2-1,TGTGCCAGCAGCGTAGTAGGGGTCGAATTTGGTGAGCAGTTCTTC,CASSVVGVEFGEQFF
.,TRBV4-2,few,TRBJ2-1,TGTGCCAGCAGCTTTGGGCGGAAGGATGAGCAGTTCTTC,CASSFGRKDEQFF
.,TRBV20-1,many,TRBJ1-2,TGCAGTGCTAGAGGCGGGGATGGCTACACCTTC,CSARGGDGYTF
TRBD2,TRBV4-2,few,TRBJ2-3,TGTGCCAGCAGCCCCGGGACTAGCGGGGATAAAGATACGCAGTATTTT,CASSPGTSGDKDTQYF
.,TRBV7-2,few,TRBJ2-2,TGTGCCAGCAGTCCCGGACGGGTAACCGGGGAGCTGTTTTTT,CASSPGRVTGELFF
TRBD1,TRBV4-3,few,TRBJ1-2,TGCGCCAGCAGCCCGACAGGGGGAAGGGGTGGCTACACCTTC,CASSPTGGRGGYTF
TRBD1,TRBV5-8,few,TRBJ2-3,TGTGCCAGCAGCTGGGGACAGGGAAGAGATACGCAGTATTTT,CASSWGQGRDTQYF
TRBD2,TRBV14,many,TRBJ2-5,TGTGCCAGCAGCAAGGCGGGGGTTATTGGCCAGTACTTC,CASSKAGVIGQYF
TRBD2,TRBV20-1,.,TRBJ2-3,TGCAGTGCTGAAGACCCTAGCGGGGGTGATACGCAGTATTTT,CSAEDPSGGDTQYF
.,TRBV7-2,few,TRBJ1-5,TGTGCCAGCAGCTTAAACAGTCTCGGCAATAGCAATCAGCCCCAGCATTTT,CASSLNSLGNSNQPQHF
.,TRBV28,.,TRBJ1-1,TGTGCCAGCAGTTTACTCAGGGGCCTGGCTTTCTTT,CASSLLRGLAFF
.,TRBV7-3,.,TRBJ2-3,TGTGCCAGCAGCTTAAGGGGCTGGACAGATACGCAGTATTTT,CASSLRGWTDTQYF
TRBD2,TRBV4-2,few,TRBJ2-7,TGTGCCAGCAGCCGCACGTTAGCGGGGGACCCCTACGAGCAGTACTTC,CASSRTLAGDPYEQYF
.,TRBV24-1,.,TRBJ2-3,TGTGCCACCAGTGATTTCAGGCGGGGAGCGGGCACAGATACGCAGTATTTT,CATSDFRRGAGTDTQYF
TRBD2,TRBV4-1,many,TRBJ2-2,TGCGCCAGCAGCCAAGACACTCCCGGGACTAGCGGCCGCACCGGGGAGCTGTTTTTT,CASSQDTPGTSGRTGELFF
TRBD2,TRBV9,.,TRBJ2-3,TGTGCCAGCAGCGTGGAGCGGGGGCGGGGCCCAGATACGCAGTATTTT,CASSVERGRGPDTQYF